The T cell receptor beta chain under discussion was sequenced for a study of blood T cell repertoires in COVID-19. Study-level information: Italy, Spain and the United States were the sources of the convalescent and acute COVID-19 samples. Sources were T cells, B-cell-depleted T cells, or PBMCs; the material itself was cDNA or gDNA.

Trimming took 3 bases from V and 5 from J, leaving 13 bases between them. The CDR3 extends over 13 amino acids. Germline CDR1 is GTSNPN and CDR2 is SVGIG (reference sequence). The authors' processing: Estimation of nucleated cell counts relied on the amplification of reference gene primers. Assay used: immunoSEQ multiplex PCR; TCRdb lists only in-frame clones, some missing. V and J calls and clone size are given by that table; D and trimming were obtained from the DNA. This repertoire shows just under 350,000 clones, about nine tenths found once; its top ten account for 6% to 7%. Seattle cases were enrolled at active infection and followed longitudinally.

The origin of this receptor is a woman between 50 and 59 years old with COVID-19, enrolled during active disease. Sequenced sample: peripheral blood. The chain uses TRBV30 and TRBJ2-5; no firm D call. CDR3: CAWSVLRAETQYF. For the CDR3, the DNA is TGTGCCTGGAGCGTTCTCAGAGCGGAGACCCAGTACTTC.